A single sample is the source of the 14 T cell receptor beta chains below, sequenced in a study of blood T cell repertoires in COVID-19. Using immunoSEQ multiplex PCR, the repertoire was profiled, and TCRdb retains in-frame clones only, with some absent. The sample includes just over 35,000 clones, 75% to 90% of them seen just once. The sequenced material came from peripheral blood. The receptors here all came from a man in his fifties or sixties with acute or convalescent COVID-19.

V and J are TRBV20-1 and TRBJ2-3, with 8 nucleotides matching TRBD2. After removal of 3 bases from V and 1 base from J, the junction contained 12 bases not matched to a gene. There are 17 residues in the CDR3. Germline lookup yields CDR1 DFQATT and CDR2 SNEGSKA (reference sequence). The CDR3 spells CSASSVAGFLGTDTQYF. CDR3 DNA sequence: TGCAGTGCTAGTTCGGTAGCGGGATTTTTAGGCACAGATACGCAGTATTTT.

V and J are TRBV9 and TRBJ2-5, with D possibly matching TRBD1 (6 bases). Trimming took off 4 bases at V and 4 bases at J, with 17 bases between the two ends. Germline CDR1 is SGDLS and CDR2 is YYNGEE. CDR3 length: 15 residues. The CDR3: CASSPRTASGETQYF. DNA for the CDR3: TGTGCCAGCAGCCCTAGGACAGCCTCGGGAGAGACCCAGTACTTC.

The genes are TRBV21-1 and TRBJ1-1; the table's TRBD1 call for D was not verified on the DNA. TRBV21-1 is reported as a pseudogene. The CDR3 has 17 amino acids. For the CDR3, the DNA is TGTGCCAGCAGCAAAGCGGGCTGGCAGCCCCTGAACACTGAAGCTTTCTTT. Amino acid sequence: CASSKAGWQPLNTEAFF.

V gene TRBV28 combines with J gene TRBJ1-5; 11 nucleotides match TRBD1. From germline, CDR1 is MDHEN and CDR2 SYDVKM. J gave up 8 bases and V 10 bases, and 7 bases lay outside the gene matches. The CDR3 runs to 13 residues. Here the CDR3 DNA reads TGTGCCACCCGGACAGGGGGCGTGAAGCCCCAGCATTTT. This codes for CATRTGGVKPQHF.

The chain recombines TRBV18 with TRBJ2-5; a weak D match, TRBD2 (6 bases). The CDR3 contains 12 residues. V was trimmed by 2 bases and J by 5 bases, leaving 6 bases between them. CDR1 and CDR2 from the germline V gene are KGHSH and LQKENI. DNA for the CDR3: TGTGCCAGCTCACCAGCGGGGGAGACCCAGTACTTC. Its protein is CASSPAGETQYF.

The chain combines TRBV19 with TRBJ2-1; D gene ambiguous. Germline V gene data show CDR1 as LNHDA and CDR2 as SQIVND (reference sequence). The CDR3 is 18 residues long. Between the trimmed V and J ends, which lost 1 base and 0 bases, there was a span of 16 bases. Here the CDR3 reads CASSIGPHYTSSYNEQFF. The CDR3 DNA reads TGTGCCAGTAGTATAGGGCCTCACTACACGAGCTCCTACAATGAGCAGTTCTTC.

This clone was recorded a few times. J is TRBJ2-7 and V is TRBV6-5; D might be TRBD2 (6 bases). V lost 2 bases to trimming and J lost 1 base, with 15 bases between them. CDR1 is MNHEY and CDR2 is SVGAGI in the germline V gene. The CDR3 totals 16 residues. In DNA form, the CDR3 reads TGTGCCAGCAGTTACAGTGCAGGGCGGGGATCCTACGAGCAGTACGTC. Translation: CASSYSAGRGSYEQYV.

The gene calls are TRBV4-2 and TRBJ1-3; weak D call: TRBD1 (5 bases). Germline CDR1 reads LGHNA; CDR2 reads YNFKEQ. V lost 8 bases and J lost 4, with 12 bases in between. The CDR3 is made up of 13 amino acids. The chain's CDR3 is CASGTRGGNTIYF. CDR3 DNA sequence: TGTGCCAGCGGAACACGGGGGGGAAACACCATATATTTT.

This chain links TRBV6-5 with TRBJ2-7, with a weak D call TRBD2 (7 bases). Germline CDR1 reads MNHEY; CDR2 reads SVGAGI. Trimming cost V 6 bases and J 4 bases, with 16 bases left between them. The CDR3 length is 14 residues. The CDR3 DNA reads TGTGCCAGCAGCAAAGGGGGGGAAGTTTACGAGCAGTACTTC. This translates into CASSKGGEVYEQYF.

The gene calls are TRBV5-1 and TRBJ1-2, with D possibly matching TRBD1 (6 bases). This CDR3 is built from 16 residues. Germline V lookup: CDR1 SGHRS, CDR2 YFSETQ. V lost 4 bases and J lost 1, with 17 bases in between. CDR3 nucleotide sequence: TGCGCCAGCAGCACGGACAACAGGGTTTTTAACTATGGCTACACCTTC. It codes for CASSTDNRVFNYGYTF.

This clone was detected only a few times. The chain links TRBV29-1 to TRBJ2-7; D uncertain. Germline-derived CDR1 and CDR2 are SQVTM and ANQGSEA. The CDR3 loop spans 13 amino acids. Trimming left V 0 bases short and J 5 bases short, with 11 bases between. The CDR3 spells CSVEDRVSDEQYF. Here the CDR3 DNA reads TGCAGCGTTGAAGATCGGGTTTCGGACGAGCAGTACTTC.

V is TRBV6-5 and J is TRBJ2-2; TRBD1 is a possible D gene (5 bases). Germline V gives CDR1 MNHEY, CDR2 SVGAGI. This CDR3 comprises 14 residues. The V gene lost 6 bases and the J gene lost 4 bases, with 12 bases spanning the gap. The CDR3 spells CASSHRISTGELFF. In DNA form, the CDR3 reads TGTGCCAGCAGCCACAGGATTTCCACCGGGGAGCTGTTTTTT.

The chain carries TRBV9 and TRBJ1-4; D uncertain. This CDR3 spans 16 amino acids. Per the germline V gene, CDR1 is SGDLS and CDR2 is YYNGEE. Trimming removed 4 bases at V and 2 bases at J, with 15 bases between. The CDR3 region is CASSPRGGLTNEKLFF. The DNA for the CDR3 is TGTGCCAGCAGCCCCCGCGGAGGCTTGACTAATGAAAAACTGTTTTTT.

The rearrangement joins TRBV7-2 to TRBJ2-1; 11 bases match TRBD2. Germline assignment: CDR1 SGHTA and CDR2 FQGNSA. The junction had 3 bases not matched to a gene; V was cut back by 5 bases and J by 3 bases. This CDR3 comprises 15 residues. The CDR3 nucleotides read TGTGCCAGCAGCCTTGGACTAGCGGGCTACAATGAGCAGTTCTTC. It encodes CASSLGLAGYNEQFF.